This T cell receptor (beta chain) came from a study of blood T cell repertoires in COVID-19 (dated by TCRdb to the early 2020s). In terms of the full investigation: The collaborator samples originated in the United States, Italy and Spain and spanned the acute and convalescent phases of COVID-19. Sample metadata almost always included a de-identified subject ID, COVID-19 status, age in years and sex. The samples were drawn from two sources: the first 160 participants of the ongoing ImmuneRACE study, and 950 to 1,500 subjects contributed by 6 global collaborators. Deeply sampled blood TCRbeta repertoires from subjects exposed to, actively infected with, or recovered from COVID-19 were included in the dataset. The repertoires were made available in a free public database intended to serve as a resource for research on the immune response to SARS-CoV-2. Where HLA class I and class II types were available, the types were taken from metadata supplied by the sample provider, not from assay-based typing. The prospective study material was composed of cDNA or gDNA derived from T cells, B-cell-depleted T cells, or PBMCs. Summary of the overall study and its limitations: The amount of clinical and demographic metadata varied by source and participant and was provided uncurated.

The immunoSEQ Assay, a bias-controlled multiplex PCR, was used to amplify TCRbeta CDR3 regions from genomic DNA. Per the original workflow: The number of nucleated cells in each sample was estimated from the amplification of reference gene primers within the assay. To quantify the absolute abundance of each unique TCRbeta CDR3 rearrangement, sequence reads were collapsed and filtered. For each sample, productive Simpson clonality was calculated as the square root of Simpson's diversity index over productive rearrangements. TCRdb provides this immuneACCESS table in a form limited to in-frame rearrangements. Some clones are lacking; in checked studies, under half of them reflect an unresolved V gene, and why the rest are absent is not known. V and J calls plus clone size are reproduced from that table; the DNA served to infer D and trimming. This sample is represented by about 94,000 clones; 74% of them were singletons. The ten biggest clones cover about 3.9% of the sample.

The junction carries 7 bases between V and J, which are trimmed by 3 bases and 3 bases respectively. CDR1 is given as SNHLY and CDR2 as FYNNEI, both from the germline V gene. Inclusive of the bounding cysteine and phenylalanine, the CDR3 is 13 residues long. Solely the CDR3 DNA is kept, with 39 bases framed from the first base. At one collaborating source in Seattle, patients were enrolled during active infection and were followed longitudinally through the course of disease. The collaborating institutions used their own protocols to collect whole blood in K2EDTA tubes. For TCRbeta analysis, collaborator samples were shipped as frozen whole blood, as isolated PBMCs, or as DNA extracted from either sample type. Concerning this clone itself: This clone's antigen is unknown. No qualities accompany the bases; no much larger clone lies one base away.

This chain is built from TRBV2 and TRBJ2-3; a confident D gene designation cannot be given. The receptor was derived from a man in his 70s with COVID-19, enrolled during active disease. Sequenced material: peripheral blood. The nucleotide sequence is given as TGTGCCAGCAGTGACAGAAAGACAGATACGCAGTATTTT. Translated, this is CASSDRKTDTQYF.